This passage covers 25 T cell receptor beta chains from one sample sequenced in a study of T cell responses to AZD1222 COVID-19 vaccine. Profiled with immunoSEQ multiplex PCR; TCRdb holds only in-frame clones, not every one. The sample holds 100,000 to 130,000 clones, 91% seen once. Sequenced here: peripheral blood, sampled on day 0 of AZD1222 vaccination. These receptor sequences come from an adult in good health.

The chain employs TRBV5-4 and TRBJ1-1; maybe TRBD1 (6 bases). From germline, CDR1 is SGHNT and CDR2 YYREEE (reference sequence). Trimming removed 1 base at V and 5 bases at J, with 12 bases between. This CDR3 has 14 amino acids. The CDR3 spells CASSLRGGRTEAFF. DNA for the CDR3: TGTGCCAGCAGCTTGCGTGGGGGGCGGACTGAAGCTTTCTTT.

This chain connects TRBV19 to TRBJ2-5; 9 nucleotides agree with TRBD2. V lost 6 bases, J lost 1 base, and 9 bases stayed unmatched. This CDR3 contains 16 residues. The V gene's germline CDR1 is LNHDA and CDR2 SQIVND (reference sequence). The CDR3 loop is CASSPVAGGRQETQYF. The CDR3 DNA sequence: TGTGCCAGTAGCCCTGTGGCGGGGGGGCGCCAAGAGACCCAGTACTTC. The full variable domain, its missing parts supplied by reference TRBV19 and TRBJ2-5, is DGGITQSPKYLFRKEGQNVTLSCEQNLNHDAMYWYRQDPGQGLRLIYYSQIVNDFQKGDIAEGYSVSREKKESFPLTVTSAQKNPTAFYLCASSPVAGGRQETQYFGPGTRLLVL.

The chain uses TRBV10-3 and TRBJ1-5, with D possibly TRBD1 on 5 matching bases. Trimming removed 0 bases at V and 2 bases at J, with 8 bases between. The CDR3 has 15 amino acids. The germline CDR1 and CDR2 sequences are ENHRY and SYGVKD. The CDR3 nucleotides are TGTGCCATCAGTGAGTCCAGGGAGGGCAATCAGCCCCAGCATTTT. Translated: CAISESREGNQPQHF.

This chain links TRBV4-3 with TRBJ2-7; the D gene is possibly TRBD2 (6 bases). The germline V and J ends were trimmed by 0 bases and 3 bases, with 15 bases remaining between them. This CDR3 comprises 16 residues. Germline CDR1 is LGHNA and CDR2 is YSLEER. CDR3 coding DNA: TGCGCCAGCAGCCAAGACGGGGGTGGGAAATACTACGAGCAGTACTTC. Amino acid sequence: CASSQDGGGKYYEQYF.

This chain connects TRBV5-5 to TRBJ1-2; 7 nucleotides align to TRBD1. This CDR3 has 14 amino acids. J lost 6 bases, V lost 0 bases, and 5 bases had no gene match. Germline CDR1 reads SGHKS; CDR2 reads YYEKEE (reference sequence). This CDR3 is CASSLEATGHGYTF. For the CDR3, the DNA is TGTGCCAGCAGCTTGGAAGCGACAGGGCATGGCTACACCTTC.

V is TRBV19 and J is TRBJ1-1, with D perhaps matching TRBD1 (6 bases). The germline V gene encodes CDR1 LNHDA and CDR2 SQIVND (reference sequence). Trimming left V 5 bases short and J 4 bases short, with 11 bases between. The CDR3 is 13 amino acids. CDR3 region: CASSGQQGTEAFF. The CDR3, as DNA: TGTGCCAGTAGTGGCCAACAGGGCACTGAAGCTTTCTTT.

This clone was seen just once. The chain links TRBV5-6 to TRBJ1-4; TRBD1 matches at 7 bases. The CDR3 length is 14 residues. CDR1 and CDR2 (germline): SGHDT, YYEEEE. J lost 6 bases, V lost 2 bases, and 4 bases had no gene match. In nucleotides, the CDR3 is TGTGCCAGCAGCTTACAGGGGATGGATGAAAAACTGTTTTTT. Amino acid sequence: CASSLQGMDEKLFF. Full variable domain (outside the CDR3, taken from reference TRBV5-6 and TRBJ1-4): DAGVTQSPTHLIKTRGQQVTLRCSPKSGHDTVSWYQQALGQGPQFIFQYYEEEERQRGNFPDRFSGHQFPNYSSELNVNALLLGDSALYLCASSLQGMDEKLFFGSGTQLSVL.

The V gene is TRBV19, the J gene TRBJ2-7; tentative D call: TRBD2 (6 bases). Trimming removed 7 bases at V and 4 bases at J, with 23 bases between. The CDR3 consists of 16 residues. Looked up from germline, CDR1 is LNHDA and CDR2 is SQIVND (reference sequence). CDR3 loop: CASTSPGRGREYEQYF. DNA of the CDR3: TGTGCCAGTACCTCGCCGGGGCGGGGTAGAGAATACGAGCAGTACTTC.

This rearrangement joins TRBV7-9 to TRBJ1-5, with D tentatively TRBD1 (6 bases). V lost 1 base, J lost 5 bases, and 9 bases lay in between. The CDR3 is made up of 14 amino acids. From germline, CDR1 is SEHNR and CDR2 FQNEAQ (reference sequence). CDR3 bases: TGTGCCAGCAGCTTAGGACAGGACCATCAGCCCCAGCATTTT. Translation gives CASSLGQDHQPQHF.

This chain uses TRBV7-9 with TRBJ2-7; weak D call: TRBD1 (5 bases). The CDR3 sequence is 12 residues long. V lost 2 bases, J lost 6 bases, and 8 bases lay in between. Germline CDR1 and CDR2: SEHNR and FQNEAQ (reference sequence). CDR3 protein: CASSLSQGEQYF. Here the CDR3 DNA reads TGTGCCAGCAGCTTAAGTCAGGGCGAGCAGTACTTC.

This chain uses TRBV15 with TRBJ2-1; D is ambiguous. V lost 0 bases, J lost 6 bases, and 9 bases lay in between. Germline V CDR1 and CDR2: LNHNV, YYDKDF (reference sequence). The CDR3 covers 14 residues. The CDR3 loop is CATSRDQLSNEQFF. DNA of the CDR3: TGTGCCACCAGCAGAGATCAGCTTTCCAATGAGCAGTTCTTC.

The chain recombines TRBV6-5 with TRBJ2-7; 13 bases align to TRBD2. The germline CDR1 and CDR2 sequences are MNHEY and SVGAGI. J lost 4 bases, V lost 4 bases, and 4 bases had no gene match. The CDR3 is 15 residues long. The CDR3 region is CASSFRTSGGYEQYF. CDR3 coding DNA: TGTGCCAGCAGTTTTCGGACTAGCGGGGGATACGAGCAGTACTTC.

The J gene is TRBJ1-2, the V gene TRBV25-1; D is uncertain. In germline, CDR1 is MGHDK, CDR2 SYGVNS. The CDR3 is made up of 11 amino acids. V was shortened by 4 bases and J by 3 bases, with 3 bases between the two germline ends. DNA of the CDR3: TGTGCCAGCAGTGGGGACTATGGCTACACCTTC. It yields the protein CASSGDYGYTF.

This CDR3 reads CASSQTENTEAFF. CDR3 nucleotide sequence: TGCGCCAGCAGCCAGACAGAGAACACTGAAGCTTTCTTT. The chain links TRBV4-3 to TRBJ1-1; weak D call: TRBD1 (5 bases). Trimming stripped 3 bases from V and 1 base from J, with 6 bases between. The germline gives CDR1 LGHNA, CDR2 YSLEER. This CDR3 is 13 amino acids long.

The genes are TRBV5-3 and TRBJ2-7; D may be TRBD1 or TRBD2 (7 bases each). Being an ORF, TRBV5-3 has a function that is uncertain. The V end was cut by 4 bases, the J end by 3 bases, with 32 bases between. The CDR3 has 20 residues. Here the CDR3 reads CARSHPRAPGGGDRLYEQYF. The CDR3 DNA sequence: TGTGCCAGAAGCCACCCGAGGGCGCCCGGGGGAGGGGACAGACTCTACGAGCAGTACTTC.

This chain links TRBV5-4 with TRBJ2-7; possibly TRBD1 for D (5 bases). CDR1 SGHNT and CDR2 YYREEE come from the germline V gene (reference sequence). The V end lost 2 bases, the J end lost 0 bases, and 15 bases lay between the germline ends. The CDR3 is 16 residues long. The CDR3 sequence: CASSLGEGDSSYEQYF. The CDR3, as DNA: TGTGCCAGCAGCTTAGGAGAAGGCGACAGCTCCTACGAGCAGTACTTC.

This rearrangement joins TRBV6-5 to TRBJ2-7; 9 bases fit TRBD1. The CDR3 sequence is 13 residues long. Trimming at V came to 6 bases and at J to 6 bases, leaving 6 bases not matched to a gene. Germline-derived CDR1 and CDR2 are MNHEY and SVGAGI. The CDR3 region is CASRMTGGSEQYF. The CDR3 bases are TGTGCCAGCAGGATGACAGGGGGGTCCGAGCAGTACTTC.

The gene calls are TRBV3-1 (or the pseudogene TRBV3-2) and TRBJ2-7; D gene uncertain. Trimming shortened V by 0 bases and J by 6 bases, and 9 bases separated the two germline ends. This CDR3 has 13 amino acids. Germline V gives CDR1 LGHDT, CDR2 YNNKEL (reference sequence). DNA of the CDR3: TGTGCCAGCAGCCAAGATCGGCAGTTCGAGCAGTACTTC. It encodes CASSQDRQFEQYF.

This clone was found once. The rearrangement uses TRBV28 and TRBJ2-7, with D perhaps being TRBD1 or TRBD2 (6 bases each). Looked up from germline, CDR1 is MDHEN and CDR2 is SYDVKM. This CDR3 comprises 13 residues. Trimming shortened V by 3 bases and J by 6 bases, and 12 bases separated the two germline ends. The CDR3 nucleotides read TGTGCCAGCAGTTTCCGGGGGCTACGCGAGCAGTACTTC. It yields the protein CASSFRGLREQYF.

This chain joins TRBV24-1 and TRBJ1-5; 7 nucleotides agree with TRBD1. With V trimmed by 7 bases and J by 6 bases, 14 bases remained unmatched. This CDR3 has 16 residues. Looked up from germline, CDR1 is KGHDR and CDR2 is SFDVKD. Here the CDR3 DNA reads TGTGCCACCAGAATCACCGACAGGGACACCATTCAGCCCCAGCATTTT. This sequence encodes CATRITDRDTIQPQHF.

In nucleotides, the CDR3 is TGTGCCAGCAGTTTAGGCAATCAGCCCCAGCATTTT. As protein: CASSLGNQPQHF. The J gene is TRBJ1-5, the V gene TRBV12-3 or TRBV12-4, with no clear D. CDR3 length: 12 amino acids. Deletions cut 1 base from V and 2 bases from J, with 0 bases between.

The chain uses TRBV7-8 and TRBJ2-7, with 11 nucleotides matching TRBD2. The CDR3 loop spans 14 amino acids. CDR1 and CDR2 from the germline V gene are SGHVS and FQNEAQ. Trimming cost V 1 base and J 6 bases; bases outside gene matches: 2. CDR3 nucleotides: TGTGCCAGCAGCTTAGGAACTAGCGGGGGCGAGCAGTACTTC. Protein product: CASSLGTSGGEQYF.

The chain carries TRBV10-3 and TRBJ2-5, with 10 bases fitting TRBD2. The CDR3 length is 16 residues. V gave up 3 bases and J gave up 6 bases; unmatched junction bases: 10. CDR1 is ENHRY, CDR2 SYGVKD, per germline. The CDR3 loop is CAISDLAGASGKTQYF. DNA for the CDR3: TGTGCCATCAGTGACCTAGCGGGGGCCTCAGGAAAGACCCAGTACTTC.

The chain combines TRBV5-1 with TRBJ2-5; D gene uncertain. The CDR3 consists of 16 residues. V was clipped by 3 bases and J by 3 bases, with 18 bases between them. Germline CDR1 reads SGHRS; CDR2 reads YFSETQ. The CDR3: CASSWPFDGEKETQYF. The CDR3 nucleotides are TGCGCCAGCAGCTGGCCTTTTGACGGAGAAAAAGAGACCCAGTACTTC.

CDR3 residues: CASSQGMRYEQYF. The CDR3, as DNA: TGCGCCAGCAGCCAAGGAATGAGGTACGAGCAGTACTTC. This chain joins TRBV4-1 and TRBJ2-7, with D uncertain. This CDR3 contains 13 residues. The V gene's germline CDR1 is MGHRA and CDR2 YSYEKL. Trimming took 1 base from V and 4 from J, leaving 8 bases between them.